One and the same sample provided the 8 T cell receptor beta chains below, sequenced in a study of T cells in Graves' hyperthyroidism and ophthalmopathy. Researchers took RNA transcripts and amplified the TCR beta CDR3 regions from them. Carried out on the TCR CDR3, a first-round RT-PCR used the HTBI primer set. TCRdb re-called the multiplex PCR reads through MiXCR, storing one row per CDR3 protein. The sample yields some 460,000 distinct CDR3 sequences, about a sixth seen once. Sequenced sample: blood. These receptors came from a woman in her late teens or twenties with Graves' hyperthyroidism.

V is TRBV12-3 or TRBV12-4 and J is TRBJ2-5, with 9 bases identical to TRBD2. This CDR3 spans 16 amino acids. V lost 5 bases to trimming and J lost 3 bases; unmatched junction nucleotides: 10. CDR3 amino acids: CASSTGTSFGKETQYF. DNA for the CDR3: TGTGCCAGCAGTACCGGGACTAGCTTCGGCAAAGAGACCCAGTACTTC.

V usage is TRBV7-2 and J usage is TRBJ2-2; weak D call: TRBD1 (6 bases). Germline loops: CDR1 SGHTA, CDR2 FQGNSA. V was trimmed by 1 base and J by 3 bases, leaving 15 bases between them. The CDR3 sequence is 17 residues long. Here the CDR3 reads CASSLVGSTGYTGELFF. CDR3 in DNA: TGTGCCAGCAGCTTAGTGGGTTCGACAGGTTACACCGGGGAGCTGTTTTTT.

Ten or more counts support this clonotype. The chain carries TRBV6-2 or TRBV6-3 and TRBJ1-1; no definite D call. Trimming removed 7 bases at V and 1 base at J, with 13 bases between. The CDR3 runs to 14 residues. Germline lookup yields CDR1 MNHEY and CDR2 SVGEGT. CDR3 sequence reads: CASIRSPGNTEAFF. CDR3 in DNA: TGTGCCAGCATTAGGTCTCCGGGGAACACTGAAGCTTTCTTT.

This clonotype was detected a few times. This may come from a read error, since a much larger clone is one base off. The V gene is TRBV7-9, the J gene TRBJ2-7, with TRBD1 identical over 10 bases. V lost 5 bases, J lost 2 bases, and 15 bases stayed unmatched. There are 18 residues in the CDR3. From germline, CDR1 is SEHNR and CDR2 FQNEAQ (reference sequence). The CDR3 spells CASSVGTGEGTGTYEQYF. CDR3 nucleotides: TGTGCCAGCAGCGTCGGGACAGGGGAAGGTACTGGGACCTACGAGCAGTACTTC.

This clonotype was counted at least ten times. This sequence joins TRBV3-1 and TRBJ2-3; D tentatively fits TRBD1 or TRBD2 (6 bases each). The CDR3 consists of 16 residues. The V and J ends lost 5 bases and 0 bases respectively, with 15 bases between them. The germline V gene has CDR1 LGHDT and CDR2 YNNKEL (reference sequence). CDR3 protein: CASSSGASGSTDTQYF. DNA of the CDR3: TGTGCCAGCAGCTCAGGGGCCAGCGGGAGCACAGATACGCAGTATTTT.

The table lists this clonotype with many counts. The CDR3 nucleotides are TGTGCCAGCAGCTTGAGACTAGCGGCCTACAATGAGCAGTTCTTC. Protein product: CASSLRLAAYNEQFF. The rearrangement uses TRBV7-9 and TRBJ2-1, with 9 positions matching TRBD2. Germline CDR1 and CDR2: SEHNR and FQNEAQ (reference sequence). This CDR3 is 15 amino acids long. J gave up 2 bases and V 3 bases, and 2 bases lay outside the gene matches.

V usage is TRBV4-3 and J usage is TRBJ2-7; a weak D match, TRBD1 (5 bases). The germline V gene encodes CDR1 LGHNA and CDR2 YSLEER. With 0 bases removed from V and 2 bases from J, the gap between germline ends came to 8 bases. The CDR3 runs to 14 residues. The CDR3 is CASSQEGHAYEQYF. The CDR3 DNA sequence: TGCGCCAGCAGCCAAGAAGGACACGCCTACGAGCAGTACTTC.

This clonotype showed up many times. The genes are TRBV12-3 or TRBV12-4 and TRBJ1-1; D is uncertain. Trimming left V 3 bases short and J 3 bases short, with 5 bases between. The CDR3 runs to 12 residues. The CDR3 DNA is TGTGCCAGCAGTTTTGCGGACACTGAAGCTTTCTTT. Translating it yields CASSFADTEAFF.